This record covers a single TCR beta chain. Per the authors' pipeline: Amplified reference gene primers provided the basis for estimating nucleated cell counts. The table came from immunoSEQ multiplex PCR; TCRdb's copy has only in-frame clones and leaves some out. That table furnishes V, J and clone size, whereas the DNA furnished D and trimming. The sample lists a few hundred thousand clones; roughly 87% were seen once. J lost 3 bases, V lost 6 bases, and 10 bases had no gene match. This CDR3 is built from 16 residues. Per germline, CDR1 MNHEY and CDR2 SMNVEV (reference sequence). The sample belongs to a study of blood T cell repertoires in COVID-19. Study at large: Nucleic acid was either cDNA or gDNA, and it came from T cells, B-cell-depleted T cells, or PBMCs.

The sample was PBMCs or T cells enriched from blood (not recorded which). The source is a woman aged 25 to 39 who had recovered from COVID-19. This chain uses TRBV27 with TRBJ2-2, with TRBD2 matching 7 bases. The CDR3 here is CASRPWGEGDTGELFF. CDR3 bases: TGTGCCAGCAGGCCGTGGGGGGAGGGCGACACCGGGGAGCTGTTTTTT.